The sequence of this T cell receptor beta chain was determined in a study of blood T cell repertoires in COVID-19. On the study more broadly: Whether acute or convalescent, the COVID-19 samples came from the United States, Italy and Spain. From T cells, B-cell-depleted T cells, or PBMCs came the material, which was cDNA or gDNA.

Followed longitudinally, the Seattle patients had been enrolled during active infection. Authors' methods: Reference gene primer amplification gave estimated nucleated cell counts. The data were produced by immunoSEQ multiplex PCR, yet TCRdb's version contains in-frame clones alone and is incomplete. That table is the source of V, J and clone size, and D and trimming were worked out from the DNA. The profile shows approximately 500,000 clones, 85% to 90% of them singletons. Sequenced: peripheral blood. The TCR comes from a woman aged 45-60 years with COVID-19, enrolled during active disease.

The CDR3 sequence: CASGLRGGADTQYF. CDR3 sequence (DNA): TGTGCCAGCGGCCTGAGGGGAGGGGCAGATACGCAGTATTTT. V and J are TRBV28 and TRBJ2-3, with 7 bases that match TRBD2. CDR3 length: 14 amino acids. Germline values: CDR1 MDHEN, CDR2 SYDVKM. V was pared by 8 bases and J by 4 bases, with 9 bases of the junction left unmatched.